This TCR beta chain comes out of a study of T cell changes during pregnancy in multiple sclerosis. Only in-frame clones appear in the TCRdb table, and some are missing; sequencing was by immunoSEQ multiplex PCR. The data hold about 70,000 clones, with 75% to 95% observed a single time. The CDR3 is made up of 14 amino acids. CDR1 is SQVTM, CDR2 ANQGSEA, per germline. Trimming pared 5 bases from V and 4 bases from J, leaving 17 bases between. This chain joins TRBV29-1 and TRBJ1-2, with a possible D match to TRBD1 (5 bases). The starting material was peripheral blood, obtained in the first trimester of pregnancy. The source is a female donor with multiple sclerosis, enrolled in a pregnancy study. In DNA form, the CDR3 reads TGCAGCGTTCTTGGCAGTGGGGCTGGCTATGGCTACACCTTC. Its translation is CSVLGSGAGYGYTF.